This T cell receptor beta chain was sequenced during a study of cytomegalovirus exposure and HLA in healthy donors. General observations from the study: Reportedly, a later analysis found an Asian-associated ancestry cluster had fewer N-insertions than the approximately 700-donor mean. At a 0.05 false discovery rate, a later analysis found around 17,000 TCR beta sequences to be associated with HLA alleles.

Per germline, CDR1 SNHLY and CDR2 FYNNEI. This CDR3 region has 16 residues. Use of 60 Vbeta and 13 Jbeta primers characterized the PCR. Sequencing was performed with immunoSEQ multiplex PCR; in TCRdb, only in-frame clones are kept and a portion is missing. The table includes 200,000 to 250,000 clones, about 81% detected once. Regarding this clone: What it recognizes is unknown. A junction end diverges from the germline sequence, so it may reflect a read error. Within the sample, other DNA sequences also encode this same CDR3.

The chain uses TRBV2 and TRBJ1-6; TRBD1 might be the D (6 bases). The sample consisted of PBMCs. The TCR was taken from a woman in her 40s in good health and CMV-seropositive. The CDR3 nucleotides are TGTGCCAGCAGTCTGGAGTGGGACACCTATAATTCCCCCCTCCACTTT. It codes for CASSLEWDTYNSPLHF.